The rows below give T cell receptor beta chains drawn from one sample of a study of CD8+ T cells in alopecia areata. The protocol was immunoSEQ multiplex PCR, while the TCRdb copy is restricted to in-frame clones and leaves out a portion. The data show under 150,000 clones, roughly 57% seen once. This specimen was CD4+ T cells sorted from blood, taken at week 4, from a patient treated with tofacitinib. The receptor set was obtained from a human donor with alopecia areata. Both conserved end residues are part of each CDR3. The order of the fields is D gene, J gene, clone size, V gene, CDR3 DNA, CDR3 protein. A D gene is named only where the DNA matches it firmly. Only part of the rows carry a size: once, few, many, or a class if the clone is expanded.

D: -; J: TRBJ1-2; size: -; V: TRBV5-6; DNA: TGTGCCAGCAGCTTGGTGAACTATGGCTACACCTTC; CDR3: CASSLVNYGYTF
D: TRBD2; J: TRBJ2-2; size: -; V: TRBV4-3; DNA: TGCGCCAGCAGCCAAGCCGCTAGCGGGAGGATAGGGGAGCTGTTTTTT; CDR3: CASSQAASGRIGELFF
D: TRBD1; J: TRBJ2-2; size: once; V: TRBV2; DNA: TGTGCCAGCAGCGGACAGGGCAACACCGGGGAGCTGTTTTTT; CDR3: CASSGQGNTGELFF
D: TRBD1; J: TRBJ2-6; size: -; V: TRBV7-3; DNA: TGTGCCAGCAGCTTCCAGGGGGCGACTGGGGCCAACGTCCTGACTTTC; CDR3: CASSFQGATGANVLTF
D: -; J: TRBJ2-7; size: -; V: TRBV5-1; DNA: TGCGCCAGCAGCTTGGAAGGGCACGAGCAGTACTTC; CDR3: CASSLEGHEQYF
D: TRBD1; J: TRBJ2-7; size: -; V: TRBV7-6; DNA: TGTGCCAGCAGCGCGAACCCGGGGACAGGGGATGGCGAGCAGTACTTC; CDR3: CASSANPGTGDGEQYF
D: -; J: TRBJ2-1; size: -; V: TRBV7-2; DNA: TGTGCCAGCAGCCCCGGGGTATTCCAGGGCCATGAGCAGTTCTTC; CDR3: CASSPGVFQGHEQFF
D: -; J: TRBJ2-7; size: -; V: TRBV5-1; DNA: TGCGCCAGCAGCCTCGAGACCGGTGCCTACGAGCAGTACTTC; CDR3: CASSLETGAYEQYF
D: -; J: TRBJ2-2; size: -; V: TRBV9; DNA: TGTGCCAGTAGCCCGGATTTCCCAGGGGGGGAGCTGTTTTTT; CDR3: CASSPDFPGGELFF
D: -; J: TRBJ2-7; size: few; V: TRBV4-3; DNA: TGCGCCAGCAGCCTTTCGTTTAGTGGCAGGAACGAGCAGTACTTC; CDR3: CASSLSFSGRNEQYF
D: TRBD1; J: TRBJ2-1; size: -; V: TRBV29-1; DNA: TGCAGCGTTGGGCCGGGACAGGGGGGGCATGAGCAGTTCTTC; CDR3: CSVGPGQGGHEQFF
D: TRBD1; J: TRBJ1-4; size: -; V: TRBV7-8; DNA: TGTGCCAGCAGCCAGACAGGGTCGTTTAGTGAAAAACTGTTTTTT; CDR3: CASSQTGSFSEKLFF
D: -; J: TRBJ2-6; size: few; V: TRBV4-1; DNA: TGCGCCAGCAGCCAAACAGGAGCAATGGCCAACGTCCTGACTTTC; CDR3: CASSQTGAMANVLTF
D: TRBD1; J: TRBJ1-5; size: -; V: TRBV19; DNA: TGTGCCAGTAGAAACAGGGGATCGGGCAATCAGCCCCAGCATTTT; CDR3: CASRNRGSGNQPQHF
D: TRBD2; J: TRBJ2-5; size: -; V: TRBV4-3; DNA: TGCGCCAGCAGCCATAGAGGATTAGCGGGGGGATCAGAGACCCAGTACTTC; CDR3: CASSHRGLAGGSETQYF
D: -; J: TRBJ2-7; size: -; V: TRBV29-1; DNA: TGCAGCGTTGGGGGAAAGGGGAGGTCCGAGCAGTACTTC; CDR3: CSVGGKGRSEQYF
D: -; J: TRBJ1-4; size: -; V: TRBV5-1; DNA: TGCGCCAGCAGCGCCCGGGACACCCAAGGAACTAATGAAAAACTGTTTTTT; CDR3: CASSARDTQGTNEKLFF
D: -; J: TRBJ1-2; size: -; V: TRBV20-1; DNA: TGCAGTGCTAGCGAGGGTCTGGGCTACACCTTC; CDR3: CSASEGLGYTF
D: -; J: TRBJ2-2; size: -; V: TRBV20-1; DNA: TGCAGTTTCGGGAACACCGGGGAGCTGTTTTTT; CDR3: CSFGNTGELFF
D: -; J: TRBJ2-2; size: -; V: TRBV2; DNA: TGTGCCAGCAGTGAAGTTAGGGGGGCGACTCCTCCTTTT; CDR3: CASSEVRGATPPF
D: -; J: TRBJ2-3; size: -; V: TRBV29-1; DNA: TGCAGCGGCCAGCCAGGGGTGGATTCGCCAGATACGCAGTATTTT; CDR3: CSGQPGVDSPDTQYF
D: -; J: TRBJ1-4; size: many; V: TRBV5-1; DNA: TGCGCCAGCAGCTTGGACGCCTCAACTAATGAAAAACTGTTTTTT; CDR3: CASSLDASTNEKLFF
D: -; J: TRBJ2-2; size: -; V: TRBV9; DNA: TGTGCCAGCAGCGTAGATAGCGACAACACCGGGGAGCTGTTTTTT; CDR3: CASSVDSDNTGELFF
D: -; J: TRBJ2-1; size: few; V: TRBV5-4; DNA: TGTGCCAGCAGCTACCCCGACTACCATGAGCAGTTCTTC; CDR3: CASSYPDYHEQFF
D: TRBD2; J: TRBJ2-7; size: few; V: TRBV30; DNA: TGTGCCTGGAACCAACTAGCGGGACAGCAGTACTTC; CDR3: CAWNQLAGQQYF
D: -; J: TRBJ2-7; size: -; V: TRBV5-1; DNA: TGCGCCAGCAGACACGGACCAGGGAACTCCTACGAGCAGTACTTC; CDR3: CASRHGPGNSYEQYF